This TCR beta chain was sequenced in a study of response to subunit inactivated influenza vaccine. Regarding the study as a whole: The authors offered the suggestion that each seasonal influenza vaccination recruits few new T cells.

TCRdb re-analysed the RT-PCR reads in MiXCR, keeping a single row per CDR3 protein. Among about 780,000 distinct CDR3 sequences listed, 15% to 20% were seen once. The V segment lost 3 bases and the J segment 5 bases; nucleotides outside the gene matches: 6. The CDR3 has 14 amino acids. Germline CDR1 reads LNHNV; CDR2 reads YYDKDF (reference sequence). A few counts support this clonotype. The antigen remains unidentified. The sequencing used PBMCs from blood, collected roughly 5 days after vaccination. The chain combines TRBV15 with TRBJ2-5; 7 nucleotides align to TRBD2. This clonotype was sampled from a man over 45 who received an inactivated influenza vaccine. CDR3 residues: CATSRVRELETQYF. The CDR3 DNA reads TGTGCCACCAGCAGGGTGCGGGAGCTGGAGACCCAGTACTTC.